A selection of T cell receptor beta chains follows, all from one sample in a study of cytomegalovirus exposure and HLA in healthy donors. Profiling relied on immunoSEQ multiplex PCR, and the TCRdb table lists in-frame clones only, not all of them. In the table there are some 110,000 clones, 65% to 80% of which are singletons. The sample taken for sequencing was PBMCs. The receptor source for this set is a woman in her forties or fifties in good health and CMV-seropositive. Each CDR3 is given with its conserved first and last residue. Some rows have no size entry. The others give once, few or many, or a class for an expanded clone.

TRBV4-1,NA,TRBJ2-7,CASSQVLGQGAGYEQYF
TRBV7-2,NA,TRBJ2-5,CASSWGLAGGRETQYF
TRBV5-1,NA,TRBJ2-3,CASSLRQADTQYF
TRBV19,NA,TRBJ2-5,CASSITGGPLETQYF
TRBV7-2,once,TRBJ1-4,CASSLVRGPEKLFF
TRBV28,many,TRBJ2-7,CASTYRVGEQYF
TRBV7-3,NA,TRBJ1-1,CASSLDRNTEAFF
TRBV19,NA,TRBJ2-2,CASRTWALGVSGELFF
TRBV10-3,NA,TRBJ1-2,CAIRPDRESRYTF
TRBV27,few,TRBJ2-3,CATKGQRGSTDTQYF
TRBV13,NA,TRBJ2-1,CASSLQRGGPDEQFF
TRBV11-3,NA,TRBJ2-1,CASSQGQGSYNEQFF
TRBV6-5,NA,TRBJ1-1,CASSYNSNTEAFF
TRBV6-5,NA,TRBJ1-2,CASSYTTGVDGYTF
TRBV30,NA,TRBJ2-5,CAWSVASGGETQYF
TRBV18,NA,TRBJ2-7,CASSSLRRGTLAYEQYF
TRBV10-3,NA,TRBJ1-1,CAISELDSEAFF
TRBV4-2,NA,TRBJ2-5,CASSPRKGGAYQETQYF
TRBV5-1,NA,TRBJ1-2,CASSLGQLNYGYTF
TRBV11-2,NA,TRBJ1-6,CASSQPTGGNSPLHF
TRBV28,NA,TRBJ2-5,CASTEQGETQYF
TRBV7-8,NA,TRBJ1-2,CASSGGDSPAAPYGYTF
TRBV29-1,NA,TRBJ1-1,CSSQVNTEAFF
TRBV5-1,NA,TRBJ1-3,CASSSDGRGNTIYF
TRBV7-2,NA,TRBJ1-1,CASSGVPRGETEAFF
TRBV28,NA,TRBJ2-7,CASSTLGPFYEQYF
TRBV7-9,NA,TRBJ1-2,CASSSQGAGYTF
TRBV5-4,NA,TRBJ2-7,CASSLGQGNEQYF
TRBV5-1,NA,TRBJ2-1,CASSSLNIGLSSYNEQFF
TRBV7-2,NA,TRBJ2-1,CASSALAGFNNEQFF
TRBV19,NA,TRBJ2-6,CASSKKDFSSGANVLTF
TRBV28,NA,TRBJ1-4,CASSLLGAANEKLFF
TRBV10-3,once,TRBJ2-5,CAISEGGTGGETQYF
TRBV4-1,NA,TRBJ1-3,CASSQEKQGRLNTIYF
TRBV28,NA,TRBJ1-1,CASSLSGNREAFF
TRBV6-5,NA,TRBJ2-3,CASSYGRGGTDTQYF
TRBV10-3,NA,TRBJ1-5,CAISETGTGQPQHF
TRBV6-5,NA,TRBJ1-4,CASSYRGTEKLFF
TRBV11-2,NA,TRBJ2-1,CASSPPVGGTYNEQFF
TRBV7-3,NA,TRBJ1-1,CASSLTLGARTEAFF